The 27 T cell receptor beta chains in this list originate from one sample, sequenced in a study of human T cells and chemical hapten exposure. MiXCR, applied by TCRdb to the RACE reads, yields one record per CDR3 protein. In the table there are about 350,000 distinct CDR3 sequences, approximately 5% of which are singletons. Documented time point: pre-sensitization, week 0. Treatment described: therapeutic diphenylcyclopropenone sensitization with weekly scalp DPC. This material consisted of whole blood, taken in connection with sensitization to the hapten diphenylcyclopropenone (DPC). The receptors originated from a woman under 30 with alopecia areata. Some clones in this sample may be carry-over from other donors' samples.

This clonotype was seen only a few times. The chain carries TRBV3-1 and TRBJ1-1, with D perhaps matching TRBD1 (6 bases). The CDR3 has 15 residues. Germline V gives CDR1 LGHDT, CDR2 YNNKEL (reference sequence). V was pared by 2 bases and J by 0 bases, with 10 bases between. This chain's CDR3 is CASSQSAGVNTEAFF. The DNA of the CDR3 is TGTGCCAGCAGCCAATCGGCAGGGGTGAACACTGAAGCTTTCTTT.

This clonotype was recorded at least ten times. The CDR3 region is CASSSREATEAFF. CDR3 nucleotide sequence: TGTGCCAGCAGCTCCAGGGAGGCCACTGAAGCTTTCTTT. The chain is built from TRBV7-2 and TRBJ1-1; D might be TRBD1 (5 bases). The germline CDR1 and CDR2 sequences are SGHTA and FQGNSA. V dropped 4 bases and J dropped 4 bases, with 10 bases sitting between them. This CDR3 spans 13 amino acids.

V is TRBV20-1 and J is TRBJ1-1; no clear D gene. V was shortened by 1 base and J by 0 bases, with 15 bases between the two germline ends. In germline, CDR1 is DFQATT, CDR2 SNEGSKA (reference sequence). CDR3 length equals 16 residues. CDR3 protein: CSARAVKGQLNTEAFF. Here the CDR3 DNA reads TGCAGTGCTAGAGCGGTCAAAGGGCAGCTGAACACTGAAGCTTTCTTT.

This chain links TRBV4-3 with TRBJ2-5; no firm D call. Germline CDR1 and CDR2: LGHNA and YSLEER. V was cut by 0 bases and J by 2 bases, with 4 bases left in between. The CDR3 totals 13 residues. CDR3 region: CASSQEVQETQYF. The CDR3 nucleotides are TGCGCCAGCAGCCAAGAAGTACAAGAGACCCAGTACTTC.

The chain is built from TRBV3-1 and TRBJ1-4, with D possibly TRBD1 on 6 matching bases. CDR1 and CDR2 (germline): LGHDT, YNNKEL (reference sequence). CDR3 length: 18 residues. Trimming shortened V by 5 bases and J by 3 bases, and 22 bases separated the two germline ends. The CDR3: CASSFRSLDRKANEKLFF. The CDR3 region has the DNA TGTGCCAGCAGCTTCCGGTCTCTAGACAGGAAAGCTAATGAAAAACTGTTTTTT. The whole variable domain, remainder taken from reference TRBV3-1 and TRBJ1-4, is DTAVSQTPKYLVTQMGNDKSIKCEQNLGHDTMYWYKQDSKKFLKIMFSYNNKELIINETVPNRFSPKSPDKAHLNLHINSLELGDSAVYFCASSFRSLDRKANEKLFFGSGTQLSVL.

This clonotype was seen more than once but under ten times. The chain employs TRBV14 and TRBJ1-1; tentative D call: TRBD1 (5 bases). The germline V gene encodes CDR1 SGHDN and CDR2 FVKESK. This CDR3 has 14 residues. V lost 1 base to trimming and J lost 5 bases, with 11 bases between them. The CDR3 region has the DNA TGTGCCAGCAGCCAAGTCAGCGGGGGAACTGAAGCTTTCTTT. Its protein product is CASSQVSGGTEAFF.

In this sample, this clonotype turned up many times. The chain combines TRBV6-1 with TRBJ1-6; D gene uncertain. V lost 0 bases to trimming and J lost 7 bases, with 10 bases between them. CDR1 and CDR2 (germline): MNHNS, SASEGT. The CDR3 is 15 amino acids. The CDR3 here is CASSEAGNLNSPLHF. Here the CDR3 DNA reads TGTGCCAGCAGTGAAGCGGGGAACCTGAATTCACCCCTCCACTTT.

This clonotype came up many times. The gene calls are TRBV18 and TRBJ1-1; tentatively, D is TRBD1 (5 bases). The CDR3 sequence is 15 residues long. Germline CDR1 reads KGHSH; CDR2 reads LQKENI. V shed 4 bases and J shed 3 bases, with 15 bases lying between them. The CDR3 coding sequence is TGTGCCAGCTCACAGGACAAAATCGGACACACTGAAGCTTTCTTT. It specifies CASSQDKIGHTEAFF.

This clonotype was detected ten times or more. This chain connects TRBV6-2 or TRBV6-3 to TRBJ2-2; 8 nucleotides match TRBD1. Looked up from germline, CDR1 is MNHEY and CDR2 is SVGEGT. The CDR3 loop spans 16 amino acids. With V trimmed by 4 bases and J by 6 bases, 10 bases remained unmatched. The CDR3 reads CASSSTADRVSGELFF. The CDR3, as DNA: TGTGCCAGCAGTTCTACAGCGGACAGGGTCTCCGGGGAGCTGTTTTTT.

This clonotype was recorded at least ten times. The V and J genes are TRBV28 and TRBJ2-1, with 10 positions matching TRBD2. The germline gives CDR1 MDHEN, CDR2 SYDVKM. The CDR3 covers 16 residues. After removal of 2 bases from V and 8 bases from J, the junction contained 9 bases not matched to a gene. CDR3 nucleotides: TGTGCCAGCAGTTTACTAGCGGGGGTTCTTCGGGATGAGCAGTTCTTC. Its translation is CASSLLAGVLRDEQFF.

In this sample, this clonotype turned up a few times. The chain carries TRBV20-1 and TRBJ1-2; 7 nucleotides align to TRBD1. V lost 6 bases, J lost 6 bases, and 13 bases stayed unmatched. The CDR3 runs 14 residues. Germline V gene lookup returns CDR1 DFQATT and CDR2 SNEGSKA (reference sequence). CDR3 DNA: TGCAGTGCCGAAAAACGGACAGGCCCGGATGGCTACACCTTC. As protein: CSAEKRTGPDGYTF.

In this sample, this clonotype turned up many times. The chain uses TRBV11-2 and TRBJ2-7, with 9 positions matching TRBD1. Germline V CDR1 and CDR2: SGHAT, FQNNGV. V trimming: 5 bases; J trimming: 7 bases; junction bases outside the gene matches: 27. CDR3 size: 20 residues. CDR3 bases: TGTGCCAGCAGCCCGCGAAATCTTCTACCGGGACAGGGATTTATCGGGGAGCAGTACTTC. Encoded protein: CASSPRNLLPGQGFIGEQYF.

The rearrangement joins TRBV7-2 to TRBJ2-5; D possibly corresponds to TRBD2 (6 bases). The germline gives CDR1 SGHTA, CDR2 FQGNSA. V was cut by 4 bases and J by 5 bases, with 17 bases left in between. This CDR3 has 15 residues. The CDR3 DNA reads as TGTGCCAGCAGCTACGGGCAGGGAGGAAGCGAGACCCAGTACTTC. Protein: CASSYGQGGSETQYF. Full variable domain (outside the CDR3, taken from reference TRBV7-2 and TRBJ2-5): GAGVSQSPSNKVTEKGKDVELRCDPISGHTALYWYRQSLGQGLEFLIYFQGNSAPDKSGLPSDRFSAERTGGSVSTLTIQRTQQEDSAVYLCASSYGQGGSETQYFGPGTRLLVL.

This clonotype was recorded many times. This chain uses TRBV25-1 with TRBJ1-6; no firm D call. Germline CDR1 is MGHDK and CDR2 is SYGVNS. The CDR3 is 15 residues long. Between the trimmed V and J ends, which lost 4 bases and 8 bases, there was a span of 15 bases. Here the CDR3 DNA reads TGTGCCAGCAGTGTCCGGACCTTAGTGGATTCACCCCTCCACTTT. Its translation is CASSVRTLVDSPLHF.

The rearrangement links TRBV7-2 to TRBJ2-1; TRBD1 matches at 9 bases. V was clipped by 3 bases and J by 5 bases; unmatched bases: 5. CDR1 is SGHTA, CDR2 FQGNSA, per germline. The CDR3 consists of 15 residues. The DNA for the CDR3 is TGTGCCAGCAGCTTGGGGACAGGGTTCGACAATGAGCAGTTCTTC. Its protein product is CASSLGTGFDNEQFF.

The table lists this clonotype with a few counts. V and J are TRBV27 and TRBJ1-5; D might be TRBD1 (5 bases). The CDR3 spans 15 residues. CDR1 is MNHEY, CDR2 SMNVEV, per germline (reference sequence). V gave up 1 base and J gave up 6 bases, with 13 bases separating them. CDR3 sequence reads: CASSLLNVGGQPQHF. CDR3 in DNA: TGTGCCAGCAGTTTATTAAATGTCGGGGGTCAGCCCCAGCATTTT.

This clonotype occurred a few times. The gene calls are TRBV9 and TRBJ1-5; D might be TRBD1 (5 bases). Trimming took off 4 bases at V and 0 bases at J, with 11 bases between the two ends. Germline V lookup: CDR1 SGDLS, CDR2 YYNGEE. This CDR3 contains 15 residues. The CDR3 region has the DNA TGTGCCAGCAGCCCGCGGGGACTTAGCAATCAGCCCCAGCATTTT. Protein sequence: CASSPRGLSNQPQHF.

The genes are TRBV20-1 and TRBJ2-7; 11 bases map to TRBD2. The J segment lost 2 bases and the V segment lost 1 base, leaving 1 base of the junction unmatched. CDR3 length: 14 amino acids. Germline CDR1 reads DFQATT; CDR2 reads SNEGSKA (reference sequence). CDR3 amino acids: CSARAGLAAYEQYF. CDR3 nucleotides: TGCAGTGCTAGAGCGGGACTAGCGGCCTACGAGCAGTACTTC.

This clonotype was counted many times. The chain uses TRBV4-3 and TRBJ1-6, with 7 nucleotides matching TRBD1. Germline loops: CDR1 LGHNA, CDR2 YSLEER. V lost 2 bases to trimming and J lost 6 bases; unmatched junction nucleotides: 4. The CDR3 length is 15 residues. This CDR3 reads CASSQYDRANSPLHF. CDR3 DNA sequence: TGCGCCAGCAGCCAATACGACAGGGCTAATTCACCCCTCCACTTT.

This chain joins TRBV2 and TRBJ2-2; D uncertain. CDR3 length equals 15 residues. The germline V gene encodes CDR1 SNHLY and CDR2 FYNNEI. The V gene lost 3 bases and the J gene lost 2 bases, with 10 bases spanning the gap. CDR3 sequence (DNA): TGTGCCAGCAGTGATTACCCCAGCAACACCGGGGAGCTGTTTTTT. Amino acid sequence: CASSDYPSNTGELFF.

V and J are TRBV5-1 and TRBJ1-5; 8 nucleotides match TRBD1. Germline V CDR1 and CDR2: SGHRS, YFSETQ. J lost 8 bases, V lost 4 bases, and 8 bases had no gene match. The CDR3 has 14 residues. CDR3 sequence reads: CASSPGQGGEPQHF. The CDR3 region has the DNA TGCGCCAGCAGCCCTGGACAGGGAGGCGAGCCCCAGCATTTT.

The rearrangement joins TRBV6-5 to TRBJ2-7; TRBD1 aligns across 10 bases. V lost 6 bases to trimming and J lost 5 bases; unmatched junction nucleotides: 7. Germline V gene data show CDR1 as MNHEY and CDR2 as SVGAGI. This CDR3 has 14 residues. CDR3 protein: CASSRGQGIHEQYF. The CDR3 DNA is TGTGCCAGCAGCCGGGGACAGGGGATCCACGAGCAGTACTTC.

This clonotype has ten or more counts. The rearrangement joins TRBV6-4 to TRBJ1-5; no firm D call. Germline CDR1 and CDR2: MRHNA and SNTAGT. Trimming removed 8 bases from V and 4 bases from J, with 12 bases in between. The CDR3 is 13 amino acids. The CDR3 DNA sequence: TGTGCCAGCGTTTCCCTCCGAAATCAGCCCCAGCATTTT. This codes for CASVSLRNQPQHF.

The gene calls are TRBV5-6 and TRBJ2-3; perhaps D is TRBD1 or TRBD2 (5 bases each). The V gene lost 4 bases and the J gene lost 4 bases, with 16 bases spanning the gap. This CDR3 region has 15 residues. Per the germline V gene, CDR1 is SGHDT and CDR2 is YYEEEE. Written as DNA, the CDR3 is TGTGCCAGCAGCCCGGCTATCCGAGGGGCAGATACGCAGTATTTT. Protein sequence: CASSPAIRGADTQYF.

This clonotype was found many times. This CDR3 reads CASSLLSSGQQFF. CDR3 nucleotide sequence: TGTGCCAGCAGTTTACTCTCTTCGGGACAGCAGTTCTTC. The chain employs TRBV12-3 or TRBV12-4 and TRBJ2-1, with D tentatively TRBD1 or TRBD2 (5 bases each). V dropped 2 bases and J dropped 11 bases, with 13 bases sitting between them. The CDR3 totals 13 residues.

The CDR3, as DNA: TGTGCCAGCAGATGGCCCAGCTCCTACGAGCAGTACTTC. Its protein product is CASRWPSSYEQYF. The chain has TRBV12-3 or TRBV12-4 and TRBJ2-7, with D unresolved. V lost 6 bases to trimming and J lost 0 bases, with 9 bases between them. The CDR3 totals 13 residues.

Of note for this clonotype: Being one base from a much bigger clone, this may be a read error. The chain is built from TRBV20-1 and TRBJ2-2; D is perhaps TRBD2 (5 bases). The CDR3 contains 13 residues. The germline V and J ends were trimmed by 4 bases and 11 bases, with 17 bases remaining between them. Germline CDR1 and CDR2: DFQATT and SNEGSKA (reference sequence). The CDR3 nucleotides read TGCAGTGCTATGTACACCGGACGGGAAGAGCTGTTTTTT. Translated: CSAMYTGREELFF.